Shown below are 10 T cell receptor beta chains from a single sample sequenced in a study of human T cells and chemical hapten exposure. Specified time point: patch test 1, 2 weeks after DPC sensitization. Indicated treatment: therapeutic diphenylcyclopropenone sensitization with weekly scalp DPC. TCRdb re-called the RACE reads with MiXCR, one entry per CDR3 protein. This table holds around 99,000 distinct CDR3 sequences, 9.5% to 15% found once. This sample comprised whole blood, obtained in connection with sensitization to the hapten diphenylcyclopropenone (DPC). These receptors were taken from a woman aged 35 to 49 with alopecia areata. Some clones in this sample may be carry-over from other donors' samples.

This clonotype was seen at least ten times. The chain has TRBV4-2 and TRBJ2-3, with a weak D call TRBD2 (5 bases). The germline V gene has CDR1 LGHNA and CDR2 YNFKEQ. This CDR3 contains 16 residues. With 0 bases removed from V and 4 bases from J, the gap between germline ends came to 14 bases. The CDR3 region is CASSQDQREEADTQYF. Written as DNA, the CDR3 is TGTGCCAGCAGCCAAGATCAGCGCGAGGAGGCAGATACGCAGTATTTT.

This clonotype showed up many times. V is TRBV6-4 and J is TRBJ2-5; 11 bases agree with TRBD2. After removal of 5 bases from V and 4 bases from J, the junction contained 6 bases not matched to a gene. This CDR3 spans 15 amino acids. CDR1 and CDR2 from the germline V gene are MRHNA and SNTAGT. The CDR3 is CASSKLAGEGETQYF. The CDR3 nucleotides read TGTGCCAGCAGTAAACTAGCGGGAGAAGGAGAGACCCAGTACTTC.

CDR3 DNA: TGTGCCAGCTCACCAGGAGGAGGGGGTGTTAACTATGGCTACACCTTC. Translating it yields CASSPGGGGVNYGYTF. The V call is TRBV18, the J call TRBJ1-2; TRBD1 is a possible D gene (6 bases). Germline V gives CDR1 KGHSH, CDR2 LQKENI. The CDR3 has 16 residues. The germline V and J ends were trimmed by 2 bases and 1 base, with 14 bases remaining between them.

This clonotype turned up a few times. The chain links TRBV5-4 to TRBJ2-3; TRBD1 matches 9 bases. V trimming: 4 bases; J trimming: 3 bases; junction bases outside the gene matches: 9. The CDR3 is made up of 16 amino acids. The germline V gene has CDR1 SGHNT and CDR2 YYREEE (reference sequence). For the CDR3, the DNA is TGTGCCAGCAGCCCACCGCCGGGACAGGGAACAGATACGCAGTATTTT. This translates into CASSPPPGQGTDTQYF.

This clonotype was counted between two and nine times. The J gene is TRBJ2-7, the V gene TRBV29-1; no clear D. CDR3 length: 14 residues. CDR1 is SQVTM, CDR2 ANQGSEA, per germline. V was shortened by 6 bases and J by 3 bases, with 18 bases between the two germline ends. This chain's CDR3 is CSVTTLRSNYEQYF. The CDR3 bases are TGCAGCGTGACCACACTTCGCTCCAACTACGAGCAGTACTTC.

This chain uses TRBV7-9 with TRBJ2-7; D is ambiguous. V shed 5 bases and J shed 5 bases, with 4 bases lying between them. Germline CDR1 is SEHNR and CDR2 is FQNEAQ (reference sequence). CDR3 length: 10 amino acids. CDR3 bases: TGTGCCAGCAGCGGGAACGAGCAGTACTTC. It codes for CASSGNEQYF.

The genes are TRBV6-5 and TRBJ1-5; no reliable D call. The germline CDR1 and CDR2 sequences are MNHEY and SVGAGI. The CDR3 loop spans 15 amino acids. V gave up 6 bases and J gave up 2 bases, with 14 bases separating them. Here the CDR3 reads CASSLAGPGNQPQHF. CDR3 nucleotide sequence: TGTGCCAGCAGCCTCGCCGGGCCTGGCAATCAGCCCCAGCATTTT.

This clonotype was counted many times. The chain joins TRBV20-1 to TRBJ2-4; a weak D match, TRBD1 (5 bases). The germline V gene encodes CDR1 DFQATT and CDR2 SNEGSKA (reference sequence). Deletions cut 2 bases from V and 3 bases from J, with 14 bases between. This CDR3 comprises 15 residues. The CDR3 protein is CSARRRVQGKNIQYF. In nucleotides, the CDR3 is TGCAGTGCTAGACGCAGGGTCCAAGGCAAAAACATTCAGTACTTC.

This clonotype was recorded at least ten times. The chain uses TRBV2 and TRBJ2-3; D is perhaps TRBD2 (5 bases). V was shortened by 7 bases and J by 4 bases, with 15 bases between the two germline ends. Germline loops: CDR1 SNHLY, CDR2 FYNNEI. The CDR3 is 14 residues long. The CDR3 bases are TGTGCCAGCACCCGAACTAGGTCGGCAGATACGCAGTATTTT. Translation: CASTRTRSADTQYF.

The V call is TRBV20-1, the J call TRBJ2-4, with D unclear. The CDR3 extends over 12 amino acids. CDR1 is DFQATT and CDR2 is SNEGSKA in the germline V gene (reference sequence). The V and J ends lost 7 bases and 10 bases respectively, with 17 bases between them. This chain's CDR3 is CSVAPTGSIQYF. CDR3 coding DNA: TGCAGTGTTGCACCGACGGGTAGTATTCAGTACTTC.